This paragraph reports one T cell receptor (beta chain). The data originate from a study of blood T cell repertoires in COVID-19. About the research overall: From T cells, B-cell-depleted T cells, or PBMCs came the material, which was cDNA or gDNA.

The protocol was immunoSEQ multiplex PCR, while the TCRdb copy is restricted to in-frame clones and leaves out a portion. Of 35,000 to 50,000 clones in the sample, about nine tenths were seen once. This CDR3 spans 13 amino acids. Germline trimming cut 4 bases from V and 4 bases from J; bases unmatched to any gene: 2. Germline V gene sequence: CDR1 SGDLS, CDR2 YYNGEE. Sample: peripheral blood. This chain connects TRBV9 to TRBJ1-3; 7 nucleotides match TRBD1. The sequence derives from a middle-aged man with active COVID-19. CDR3 in amino acids: CASSQGEGNTIYF. The CDR3 DNA reads TGTGCCAGCAGCCAGGGGGAAGGAAACACCATATATTTT.